These 11 T cell receptor beta chains originate from one sample sequenced in a study of cytomegalovirus exposure and HLA in healthy donors. 13 Jbeta primers and 60 Vbeta primers were used for the PCR. Measured with immunoSEQ multiplex PCR; TCRdb has only the in-frame clones, and not every one. Of 200,000 to 250,000 clones detected, more than 75% appear once; the ten largest clones hold about 1.2%. Sequences were obtained from PBMCs. Receptor source: a human donor in good health.

In its sample, this clone was seen a few times. V is TRBV2 and J is TRBJ2-7; 8 bases agree with TRBD2. The CDR3 runs 14 residues. The germline gives CDR1 SNHLY, CDR2 FYNNEI. The J segment lost 1 base and the V segment lost 2 bases, leaving 1 base of the junction unmatched. The CDR3 spells CASSETSGSYEQYF. The CDR3 DNA reads as TGTGCCAGCAGTGAAACTAGCGGTTCCTACGAGCAGTACTTC. Full variable domain (remainder filled in from reference TRBV2 and TRBJ2-7): EPEVTQTPSHQVTQMGQEVILRCVPISNHLYFYWYRQILGQKVEFLVSFYNNEISEKSEIFDDQFSVERPDGSNFTLKIRSTKLEDSAMYFCASSETSGSYEQYFGPGTRLTVT.

The chain joins TRBV9 to TRBJ2-2, with 7 nucleotides matching TRBD1. The CDR3 is 15 residues long. With V trimmed by 0 bases and J by 6 bases, 5 bases remained unmatched. CDR1 and CDR2 from the germline V gene are SGDLS and YYNGEE. This CDR3 is CASSVEGGYAGELFF. CDR3 sequence (DNA): TGTGCCAGCAGCGTAGAAGGGGGCTACGCCGGGGAGCTGTTTTTT.

With regard to this clone: The junction differs from germline at one of its ends, possibly a read error. The CDR3 coding sequence is TGTGCTAGCAGCTTATCCGGGTCATCCACAGATACGCAGTATTTT. It translates to CASSLSGSSTDTQYF. The chain links TRBV7-7 to TRBJ2-3; D ambiguous. CDR3 length equals 15 residues. Germline V gene sequence: CDR1 SSHAT, CDR2 FNYEAQ (reference sequence).

This clone was seen a few times. This chain uses TRBV19 with TRBJ1-4; 7 nucleotides align to TRBD1. CDR3 size: 14 residues. Germline trimming cut 5 bases from V and 8 bases from J; bases unmatched to any gene: 8. Germline V gene sequence: CDR1 LNHDA, CDR2 SQIVND (reference sequence). The CDR3 DNA reads as TGTGCCAGTAGTGCAAGGGGGCTGGGAGAAAAACTGTTTTTT. Translated, it gives CASSARGLGEKLFF.

This clone showed up just once. The V gene is TRBV15, the J gene TRBJ2-3, with 7 bases identical to TRBD1. The CDR3 is 18 residues long. Germline-derived CDR1 and CDR2 are LNHNV and YYDKDF (reference sequence). Trimming took 5 bases from V and 5 from J; bases not matched to a gene: 19. This CDR3 is CATSSRSFDRVRGDTQYF. CDR3 coding DNA: TGTGCCACCAGCTCCCGGAGCTTTGACAGGGTGAGAGGAGATACGCAGTATTTT. Together with reference TRBV15 and TRBJ2-3, the CDR3 gives the full variable domain: DAMVIQNPRYQVTQFGKPVTLSCSQTLNHNVMYWYQQKSSQAPKLLFHYYDKDFNNEADTPDNFQSRRPNTSFCFLDIRSPGLGDTAMYLCATSSRSFDRVRGDTQYFGPGTRLTVL.

The rearrangement links TRBV5-1 to TRBJ2-7; D is possibly TRBD2 (5 bases). With 0 bases removed from V and 4 bases from J, the gap between germline ends came to 17 bases. Germline lookup yields CDR1 SGHRS and CDR2 YFSETQ. The CDR3 covers 16 residues. The CDR3: CASSLAVGASPYEQYF. CDR3 DNA: TGCGCCAGCAGCTTGGCCGTGGGAGCTAGTCCTTACGAGCAGTACTTC. The variable domain in full, completed from reference TRBV5-1 and TRBJ2-7, reads KAGVTQTPRYLIKTRGQQVTLSCSPISGHRSVSWYQQTPGQGLQFLFEYFSETQRNKGNFPGRFSGRQFSNSRSEMNVSTLELGDSALYLCASSLAVGASPYEQYFGPGTRLTVT.

J is TRBJ2-3 and V is TRBV7-9; D perhaps matches TRBD2 (5 bases). The V gene lost 1 base and the J gene lost 3 bases, with 14 bases spanning the gap. Germline assignment: CDR1 SEHNR and CDR2 FQNEAQ (reference sequence). CDR3 length: 16 amino acids. Here the CDR3 DNA reads TGTGCCAGCAGCTTAGTGATAGGCCGAGGGACAGATACGCAGTATTTT. Residues: CASSLVIGRGTDTQYF.

The chain joins TRBV27 to TRBJ1-5, with D perhaps TRBD1 (5 bases). CDR1 and CDR2 from the germline V gene are MNHEY and SMNVEV (reference sequence). The V end was cut by 0 bases, the J end by 11 bases, with 11 bases between. The CDR3 loop spans 13 amino acids. The DNA of the CDR3 is TGTGCCAGCAGTTTATCGGGAAAAGGGGCCCAGCATTTT. Translation: CASSLSGKGAQHF.

The chain links TRBV18 to TRBJ2-3; 11 nucleotides align to TRBD2. CDR3 length: 16 amino acids. Germline CDR1 reads KGHSH; CDR2 reads LQKENI. V lost 4 bases, J lost 0 bases, and 3 bases stayed unmatched. The DNA of the CDR3 is TGTGCCAGCTCACTAGTAGCGGGAGGGAGCACAGATACGCAGTATTTT. Translating it yields CASSLVAGGSTDTQYF.

V gene TRBV7-2 combines with J gene TRBJ2-3, with a tentative D call TRBD2 (7 bases). With 5 bases removed from V and 4 bases from J, the gap between germline ends came to 13 bases. Per the germline V gene, CDR1 is SGHTA and CDR2 is FQGNSA. This CDR3 is 14 amino acids long. This CDR3 reads CASSLRGGPDTQYF. For the CDR3, the DNA is TGTGCCAGCAGCCTGAGGGGGGGACCAGATACGCAGTATTTT.

This clone came up once. The J gene is TRBJ2-1, the V gene TRBV27; TRBD2 matches at 10 bases. Germline CDR1 MNHEY, CDR2 SMNVEV (reference sequence). With 1 base clipped from V and 9 bases from J, the junction kept 6 bases outside the gene matches. The CDR3 length is 15 residues. The CDR3 DNA follows: TGTGCCAGCAGTTTATGGCTAGCGGGAGAGGCTGAGCAGTTCTTC. Translated: CASSLWLAGEAEQFF.